Described below is a single T cell receptor (beta chain) sequence and its context. This specimen belongs to a study of T cells after somatic rescue of genetic block. Per the germline V gene, CDR1 is MDHEN and CDR2 is SYDVKM. This CDR3 is built from 15 residues. Some clones are missing from TCRdb's copy, which holds only in-frame ones; the method was immunoSEQ multiplex PCR. The table includes about 68,000 clones, roughly 90% detected once. Material for sequencing was peripheral blood mononuclear cells (PBMCs). This clonotype originated in a man aged 35 to 55. This rearrangement joins TRBV28 to TRBJ2-5, with unresolved D. The J call may be mistaken, given a closer DNA end match to TRBJ2-7. In DNA form, the CDR3 reads TGTGCCAGCAGTTTTCCGATAGGTCGTAGCTACGAGCAGTACTTC. This translates into CASSFPIGRSYEQYF.